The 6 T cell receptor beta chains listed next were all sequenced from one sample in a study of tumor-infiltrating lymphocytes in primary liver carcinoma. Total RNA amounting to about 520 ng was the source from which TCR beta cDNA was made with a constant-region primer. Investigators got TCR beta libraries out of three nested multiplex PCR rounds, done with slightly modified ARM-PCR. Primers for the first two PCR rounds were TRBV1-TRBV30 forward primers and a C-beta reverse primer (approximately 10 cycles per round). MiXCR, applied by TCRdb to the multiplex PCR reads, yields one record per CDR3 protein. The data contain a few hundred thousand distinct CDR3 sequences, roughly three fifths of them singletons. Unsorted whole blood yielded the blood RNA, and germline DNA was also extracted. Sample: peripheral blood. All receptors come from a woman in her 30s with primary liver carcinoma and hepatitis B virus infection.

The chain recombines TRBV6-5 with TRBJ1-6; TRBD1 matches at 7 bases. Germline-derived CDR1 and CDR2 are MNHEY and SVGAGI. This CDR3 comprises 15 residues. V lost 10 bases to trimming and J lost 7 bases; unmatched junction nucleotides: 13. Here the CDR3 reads CANCSRQGRNSPLHF. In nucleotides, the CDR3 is TGTGCCAACTGCAGCAGACAGGGCAGGAATTCACCCCTCCACTTT.

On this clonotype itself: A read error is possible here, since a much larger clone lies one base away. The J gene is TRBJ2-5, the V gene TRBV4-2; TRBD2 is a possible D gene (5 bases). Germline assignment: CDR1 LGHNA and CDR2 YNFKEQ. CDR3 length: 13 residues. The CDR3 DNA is TGTGCCAGCAACCAAGAAGAGCGGGAGACCCAGTACTTC. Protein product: CASNQEERETQYF.

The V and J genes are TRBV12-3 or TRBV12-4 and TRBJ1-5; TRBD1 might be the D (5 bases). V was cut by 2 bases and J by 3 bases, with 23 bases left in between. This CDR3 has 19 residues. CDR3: CASSLTSLMGEIVNQPQHF. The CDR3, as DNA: TGTGCCAGCAGTTTAACATCACTTATGGGGGAAATAGTCAATCAGCCCCAGCATTTT.

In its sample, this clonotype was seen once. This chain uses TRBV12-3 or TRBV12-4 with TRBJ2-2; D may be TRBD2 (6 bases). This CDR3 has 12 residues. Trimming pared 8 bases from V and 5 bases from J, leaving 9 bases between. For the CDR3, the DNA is TGTGCCAGCTGCGCGGGGACCGGGGAGCTGTTTTTT. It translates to CASCAGTGELFF.

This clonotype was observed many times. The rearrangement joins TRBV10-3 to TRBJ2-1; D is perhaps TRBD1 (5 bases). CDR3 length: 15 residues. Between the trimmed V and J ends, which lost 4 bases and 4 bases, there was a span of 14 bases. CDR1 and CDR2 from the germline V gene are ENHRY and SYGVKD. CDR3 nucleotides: TGTGCCATCAGTGGAGCGAGCGACAGATACAATGAGCAGTTCTTC. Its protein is CAISGASDRYNEQFF.

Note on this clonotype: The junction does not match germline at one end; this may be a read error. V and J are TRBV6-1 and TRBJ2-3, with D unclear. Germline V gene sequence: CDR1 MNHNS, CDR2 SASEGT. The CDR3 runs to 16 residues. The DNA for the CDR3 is TGTGTCAGCAGTGAACCCGGTTCCGTACGGAGTGTTACGCAGTATTTT. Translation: CVSSEPGSVRSVTQYF.